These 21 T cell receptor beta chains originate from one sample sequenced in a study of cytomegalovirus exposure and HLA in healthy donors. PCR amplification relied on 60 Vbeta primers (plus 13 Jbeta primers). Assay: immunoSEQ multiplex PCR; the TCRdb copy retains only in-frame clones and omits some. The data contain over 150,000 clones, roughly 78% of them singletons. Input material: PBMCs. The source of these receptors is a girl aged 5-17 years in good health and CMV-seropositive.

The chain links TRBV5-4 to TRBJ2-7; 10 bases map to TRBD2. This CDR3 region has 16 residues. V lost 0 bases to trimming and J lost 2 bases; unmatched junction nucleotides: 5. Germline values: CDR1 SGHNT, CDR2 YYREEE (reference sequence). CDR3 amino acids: CASSLASGGAAYEQYF. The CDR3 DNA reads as TGTGCCAGCAGCTTGGCTAGCGGGGGCGCTGCCTACGAGCAGTACTTC.

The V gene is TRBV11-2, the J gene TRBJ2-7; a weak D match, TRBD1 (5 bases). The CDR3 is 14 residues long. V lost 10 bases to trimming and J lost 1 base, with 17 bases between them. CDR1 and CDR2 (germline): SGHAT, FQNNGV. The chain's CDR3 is CATPPTGPSYEQYF. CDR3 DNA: TGTGCCACCCCGCCTACAGGACCATCCTACGAGCAGTACTTC.

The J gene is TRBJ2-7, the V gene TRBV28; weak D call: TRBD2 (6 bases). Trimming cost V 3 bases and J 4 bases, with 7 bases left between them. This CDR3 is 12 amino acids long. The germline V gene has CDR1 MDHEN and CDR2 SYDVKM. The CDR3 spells CASSFRGYEQYF. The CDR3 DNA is TGTGCCAGCAGTTTTCGGGGGTACGAGCAGTACTTC.

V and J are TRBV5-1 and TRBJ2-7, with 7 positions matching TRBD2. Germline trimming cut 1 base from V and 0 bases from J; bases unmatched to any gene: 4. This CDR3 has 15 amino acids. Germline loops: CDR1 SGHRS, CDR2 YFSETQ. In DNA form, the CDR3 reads TGCGCCAGCAGCTTGCGGCGGGGGAGCTCCTACGAGCAGTACTTC. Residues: CASSLRRGSSYEQYF. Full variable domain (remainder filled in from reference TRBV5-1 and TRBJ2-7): KAGVTQTPRYLIKTRGQQVTLSCSPISGHRSVSWYQQTPGQGLQFLFEYFSETQRNKGNFPGRFSGRQFSNSRSEMNVSTLELGDSALYLCASSLRRGSSYEQYFGPGTRLTVT.

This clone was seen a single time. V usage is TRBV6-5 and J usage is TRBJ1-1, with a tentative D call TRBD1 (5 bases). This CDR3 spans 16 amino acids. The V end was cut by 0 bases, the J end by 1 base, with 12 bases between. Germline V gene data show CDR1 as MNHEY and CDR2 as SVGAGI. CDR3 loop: CASSYSIGHSNTEAFF. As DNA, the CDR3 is TGTGCCAGCAGTTACTCGATAGGACATTCGAACACTGAAGCTTTCTTT.

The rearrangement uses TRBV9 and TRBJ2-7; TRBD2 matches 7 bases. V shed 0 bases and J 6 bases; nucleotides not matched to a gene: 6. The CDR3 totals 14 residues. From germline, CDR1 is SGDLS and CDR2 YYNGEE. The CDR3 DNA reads TGTGCCAGCAGCGTAGGATTGGGGGGGGGCGAGCAGTACTTC. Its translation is CASSVGLGGGEQYF.

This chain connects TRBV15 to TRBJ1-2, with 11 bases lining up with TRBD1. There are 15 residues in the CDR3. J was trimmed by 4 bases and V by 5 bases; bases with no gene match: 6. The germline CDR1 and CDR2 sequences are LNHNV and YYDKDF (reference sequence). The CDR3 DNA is TGTGCCACCAGCCTCGGACAGGGGGCATTCTATGGCTACACCTTC. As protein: CATSLGQGAFYGYTF.

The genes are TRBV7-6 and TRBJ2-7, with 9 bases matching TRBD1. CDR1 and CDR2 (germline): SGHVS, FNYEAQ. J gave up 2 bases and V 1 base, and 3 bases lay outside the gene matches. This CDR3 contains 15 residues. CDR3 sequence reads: CASSLDRGPAYEQYF. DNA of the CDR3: TGTGCCAGCAGCTTAGACAGGGGGCCAGCCTACGAGCAGTACTTC.

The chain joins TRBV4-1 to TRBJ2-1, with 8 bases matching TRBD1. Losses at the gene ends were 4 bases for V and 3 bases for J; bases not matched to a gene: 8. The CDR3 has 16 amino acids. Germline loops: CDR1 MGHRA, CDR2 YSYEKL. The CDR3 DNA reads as TGCGCCAGCAGCCTCTACAGGGGGTCGAGCTACAATGAGCAGTTCTTC. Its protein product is CASSLYRGSSYNEQFF.

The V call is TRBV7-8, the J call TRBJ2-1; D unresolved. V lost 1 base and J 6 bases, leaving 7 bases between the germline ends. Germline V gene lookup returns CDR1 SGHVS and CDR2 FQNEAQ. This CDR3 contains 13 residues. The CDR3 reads CASSLGQRNEQFF. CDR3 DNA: TGTGCCAGCAGCTTAGGGCAGCGCAATGAGCAGTTCTTC.

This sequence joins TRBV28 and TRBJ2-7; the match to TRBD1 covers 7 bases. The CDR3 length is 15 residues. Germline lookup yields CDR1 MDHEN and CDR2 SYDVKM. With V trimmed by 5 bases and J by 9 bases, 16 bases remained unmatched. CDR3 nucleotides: TGTGCCAGCAGTCCAACCCCAAGTGACAGGGCGAGGCAGTACTTC. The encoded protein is CASSPTPSDRARQYF.

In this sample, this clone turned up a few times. CDR3 loop: CASSYGTGSNTEAFF. For the CDR3, the DNA is TGTGCCAGCAGTTACGGGACAGGCTCGAACACTGAAGCTTTCTTT. The J gene is TRBJ1-1, the V gene TRBV6-5, with TRBD1 matching over 8 bases. The CDR3 is 15 residues long. V lost 2 bases and J lost 1; bases outside the gene matches: 3. CDR1 is MNHEY, CDR2 SVGAGI, per germline.

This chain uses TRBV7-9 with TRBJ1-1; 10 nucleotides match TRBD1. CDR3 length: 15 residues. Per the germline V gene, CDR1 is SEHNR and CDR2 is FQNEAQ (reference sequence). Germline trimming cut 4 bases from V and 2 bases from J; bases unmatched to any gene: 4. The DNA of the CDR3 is TGTGCCAGCAGCTCGGGACAGGGGAAAAACACTGAAGCTTTCTTT. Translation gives CASSSGQGKNTEAFF.

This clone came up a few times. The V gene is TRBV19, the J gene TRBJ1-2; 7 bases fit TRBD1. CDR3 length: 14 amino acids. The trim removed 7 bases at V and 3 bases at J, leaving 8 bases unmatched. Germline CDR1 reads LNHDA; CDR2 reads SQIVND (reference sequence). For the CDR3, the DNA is TGTGCCAGTACCCCGACAGGGAAGGACTATGGCTACACCTTC. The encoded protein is CASTPTGKDYGYTF.

For the CDR3, the DNA is TGTGCCAGTAGTATACCAGGTAGCGTGCAGCCCCAGCATTTT. Encoded protein: CASSIPGSVQPQHF. The chain has TRBV19 and TRBJ1-5, with unresolved D. V gave up 2 bases and J gave up 7 bases, with 12 bases separating them. In germline, CDR1 is LNHDA, CDR2 SQIVND (reference sequence). The CDR3 extends over 14 amino acids.

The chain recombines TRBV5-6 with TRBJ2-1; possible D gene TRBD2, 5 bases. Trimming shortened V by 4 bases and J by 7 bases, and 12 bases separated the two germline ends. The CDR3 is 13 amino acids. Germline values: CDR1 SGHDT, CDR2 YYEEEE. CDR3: CASSRRGGNEQFF. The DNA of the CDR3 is TGTGCCAGCAGCCGCAGAGGAGGAAATGAGCAGTTCTTC.

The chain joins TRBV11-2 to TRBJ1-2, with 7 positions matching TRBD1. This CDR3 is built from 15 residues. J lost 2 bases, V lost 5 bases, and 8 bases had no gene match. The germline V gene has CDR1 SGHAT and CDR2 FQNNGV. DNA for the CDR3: TGTGCCAGCAGCGCGCCGGGACAGCTAAACTATGGCTACACCTTC. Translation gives CASSAPGQLNYGYTF.

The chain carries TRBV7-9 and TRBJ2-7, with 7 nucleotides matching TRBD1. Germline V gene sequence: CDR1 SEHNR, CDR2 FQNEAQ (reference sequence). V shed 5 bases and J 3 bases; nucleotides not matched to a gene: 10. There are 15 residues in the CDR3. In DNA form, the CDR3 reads TGTGCCAGCAGCGTTCCAGGGGGTACAGACTACGAGCAGTACTTC. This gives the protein CASSVPGGTDYEQYF.

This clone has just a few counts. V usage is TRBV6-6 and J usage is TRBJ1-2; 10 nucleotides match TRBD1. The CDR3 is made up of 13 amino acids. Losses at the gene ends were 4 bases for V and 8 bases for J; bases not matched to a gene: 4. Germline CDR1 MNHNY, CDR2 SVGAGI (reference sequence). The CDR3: CASSSGQGKGYTF. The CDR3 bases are TGTGCCAGCAGTTCGGGACAGGGGAAAGGCTACACCTTC.

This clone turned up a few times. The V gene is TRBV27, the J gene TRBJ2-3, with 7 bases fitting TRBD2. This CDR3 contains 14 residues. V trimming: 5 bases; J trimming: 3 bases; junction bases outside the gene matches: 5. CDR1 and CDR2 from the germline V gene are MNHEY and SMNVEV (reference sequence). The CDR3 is CASSPGLRTDTQYF. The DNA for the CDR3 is TGTGCCAGCAGTCCGGGACTACGTACAGATACGCAGTATTTT.

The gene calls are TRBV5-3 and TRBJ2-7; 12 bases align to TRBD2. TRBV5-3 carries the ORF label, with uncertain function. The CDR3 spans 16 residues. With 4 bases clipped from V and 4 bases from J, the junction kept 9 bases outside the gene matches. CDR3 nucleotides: TGTGCCAGAAGCCAATACGGACTAGCGGGGCGGTACGAGCAGTACTTC. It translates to CARSQYGLAGRYEQYF.